Shown below are 28 T cell receptor beta chains from a single sample sequenced in a study of blood T cell repertoires in COVID-19. Profiling relied on immunoSEQ multiplex PCR, and the TCRdb table lists in-frame clones only, not all of them. The repertoire holds 120,000 or so clones, with roughly 90% as singletons. Sequences were obtained from peripheral blood. These receptors were collected from a man between 45 and 60 years old with acute or convalescent COVID-19.

The V call is TRBV6-5, the J call TRBJ2-1; D might be TRBD1 (5 bases). The ends were cut back, 6 bases at V and 5 bases at J, with 11 bases in the middle. CDR1 is MNHEY, CDR2 SVGAGI, per germline. The CDR3 is made up of 13 amino acids. DNA for the CDR3: TGTGCCAGCAGAGCGACAGAGGACAATGAGCAGTTCTTC. Its translation is CASRATEDNEQFF.

This clone was found a few times. This chain connects TRBV11-2 to TRBJ2-1; tentative D call: TRBD1 (7 bases). This CDR3 comprises 15 residues. Trimming shortened V by 4 bases and J by 8 bases, and 18 bases separated the two germline ends. Germline CDR1 SGHAT, CDR2 FQNNGV. Written as DNA, the CDR3 is TGTGCCAGCAGCTCCCCTCGGATCAGGGGGGATGAGCAGTTCTTC. Translating gives CASSSPRIRGDEQFF.

J is TRBJ2-1 and V is TRBV7-2, with 7 bases aligning to TRBD2. Losses at the gene ends were 1 base for V and 2 bases for J; bases not matched to a gene: 2. Germline V gene lookup returns CDR1 SGHTA and CDR2 FQGNSA. The CDR3 extends over 15 amino acids. CDR3 region: CASSLVAGAYNEQFF. The DNA of the CDR3 is TGTGCCAGCAGCTTAGTGGCGGGGGCCTACAATGAGCAGTTCTTC.

CDR3 sequence (DNA): TGTGCCAGCAGCGTAGGGGGCAGCCCGAACACTGAAGCTTTCTTT. Protein product: CASSVGGSPNTEAFF. V is TRBV9 and J is TRBJ1-1, with a weak D call TRBD1 (5 bases). Trimming took 0 bases from V and 1 from J, leaving 10 bases between them. This CDR3 has 15 residues. The germline CDR1 and CDR2 sequences are SGDLS and YYNGEE.

This chain connects TRBV18 to TRBJ1-1, with D tentatively TRBD1 (6 bases). Germline V lookup: CDR1 KGHSH, CDR2 LQKENI. The CDR3 consists of 15 residues. V gave up 3 bases and J gave up 1 base, with 12 bases separating them. The CDR3 region is CASSPTDSPNTEAFF. The CDR3 DNA follows: TGTGCCAGCTCACCGACGGACAGCCCGAACACTGAAGCTTTCTTT.

The J gene is TRBJ1-1, the V gene TRBV2; 7 nucleotides line up with TRBD1. The CDR3 has 13 residues. CDR1 is SNHLY and CDR2 is FYNNEI in the germline V gene. Losses at the gene ends were 4 bases for V and 2 bases for J; bases not matched to a gene: 1. The DNA of the CDR3 is TGTGCCAGCAGTGCAGGGGGAAACACTGAAGCTTTCTTT. Protein sequence: CASSAGGNTEAFF.

This clone is a singleton in its sample. This rearrangement joins TRBV11-2 to TRBJ1-1; TRBD1 aligns across 8 bases. CDR1 SGHAT and CDR2 FQNNGV come from the germline V gene. The CDR3 has 15 amino acids. V gave up 5 bases and J gave up 1 base; unmatched junction bases: 6. This CDR3 is CASSPRGLGNTEAFF. CDR3 sequence (DNA): TGTGCCAGCAGCCCCAGGGGGCTTGGGAACACTGAAGCTTTCTTT.

To note about this clone: Other DNA sequences from this sample encode an identical CDR3 as well. The V call is TRBV5-1, the J call TRBJ1-1; a possible D gene is TRBD1 (6 bases). Trimming took 0 bases from V and 0 from J, leaving 15 bases between them. CDR1 and CDR2 from the germline V gene are SGHRS and YFSETQ. The CDR3 extends over 17 amino acids. The CDR3 loop is CASSLVAGALMNTEAFF. In nucleotides, the CDR3 is TGCGCCAGCAGCTTGGTGGCGGGGGCCCTCATGAACACTGAAGCTTTCTTT.

The chain is built from TRBV11-3 and TRBJ2-7, with 10 positions matching TRBD2. Trimming at V came to 3 bases and at J to 7 bases, leaving 0 bases not matched to a gene. Germline V gene lookup returns CDR1 SGHNT and CDR2 YENEEA. The CDR3 runs to 12 residues. CDR3 sequence reads: CASSLGLAEQYF. The CDR3 DNA reads TGTGCCAGCAGCTTGGGACTAGCGGAGCAGTACTTC.

The chain couples TRBV3-1 (or the pseudogene TRBV3-2) to TRBJ2-7, with TRBD1 matching 8 bases. Germline CDR1 LGHDT, CDR2 YNNKEL (reference sequence). J lost 2 bases, V lost 5 bases, and 5 bases had no gene match. The CDR3 runs to 14 residues. CDR3 in amino acids: CASSSWTGTYEQYF. CDR3 nucleotides: TGTGCCAGCAGCTCCTGGACAGGGACCTACGAGCAGTACTTC.

J is TRBJ2-7 and V is TRBV9, with TRBD2 matching 9 bases. The CDR3 consists of 14 residues. V dropped 3 bases and J dropped 6; count of bases not matched to a gene: 7. The germline V gene encodes CDR1 SGDLS and CDR2 YYNGEE. The CDR3 is CASSAGGSGSEQYF. As DNA, the CDR3 is TGTGCCAGCAGCGCGGGGGGTAGCGGGAGCGAGCAGTACTTC.

The chain joins TRBV6-5 to TRBJ1-2; no firm D call. Trimming took off 6 bases at V and 2 bases at J, with 10 bases between the two ends. Germline V gives CDR1 MNHEY, CDR2 SVGAGI. The CDR3 runs 13 residues. The CDR3 loop is CASRLTANYGYTF. In nucleotides, the CDR3 is TGTGCCAGCAGGCTTACAGCCAACTATGGCTACACCTTC.

This chain connects TRBV18 to TRBJ2-3; the match to TRBD1 covers 7 bases. The CDR3 covers 12 residues. Germline CDR1 reads KGHSH; CDR2 reads LQKENI. V lost 3 bases, J lost 6 bases, and 0 bases stayed unmatched. The CDR3 DNA reads as TGTGCCAGCTCACCGACAGGGGATACGCAGTATTTT. Encoded protein: CASSPTGDTQYF.

The CDR3 coding sequence is TGTGCCAGCAGCCAGCGCAAGACAGGTCAAGATACGCAGTATTTT. Translation gives CASSQRKTGQDTQYF. The rearrangement joins TRBV7-2 to TRBJ2-3; a weak D match, TRBD1 (6 bases). The V gene's germline CDR1 is SGHTA and CDR2 FQGNSA. V was shortened by 5 bases and J by 5 bases, with 17 bases between the two germline ends. The CDR3 totals 15 residues.

The chain is built from TRBV27 and TRBJ2-1, with 8 bases aligning to TRBD2. The CDR3 sequence is 16 residues long. V dropped 6 bases and J dropped 4; count of bases not matched to a gene: 11. Germline V CDR1 and CDR2: MNHEY, SMNVEV (reference sequence). This CDR3 is CASRYSSGREYNEQFF. In DNA, the CDR3 is TGTGCCAGCAGGTATTCCAGCGGGAGAGAATACAATGAGCAGTTCTTC.

V usage is TRBV2 and J usage is TRBJ1-2; 8 bases align to TRBD1. This CDR3 spans 13 amino acids. Unmatched junction bases numbered 10, after V lost 8 bases and J lost 8 bases. Germline assignment: CDR1 SNHLY and CDR2 FYNNEI. The CDR3 DNA follows: TGTGCCAGCTTATTGACCGGGACAGGAGGCTACACCTTC. Encoded protein: CASLLTGTGGYTF.

This clone appeared a single time. This CDR3 is CAWSVRSGITEAFF. CDR3 bases: TGTGCCTGGAGTGTACGCTCCGGTATCACTGAAGCTTTCTTT. The rearrangement links TRBV30 to TRBJ1-1; D is undetermined. CDR1 and CDR2 (germline): GTSNPN, SVGIG (reference sequence). The CDR3 loop spans 14 amino acids. Deletions cut 0 bases from V and 4 bases from J, with 12 bases between.

The chain couples TRBV5-1 to TRBJ2-5; 11 nucleotides line up with TRBD2. CDR1 and CDR2 (germline): SGHRS, YFSETQ. CDR3 length: 18 residues. Trimming cost V 0 bases and J 1 base; bases outside gene matches: 8. The CDR3 coding sequence is TGCGCCAGCAGCTTGGTTCCCCGACTAGCGGGGACCCAAGAGACCCAGTACTTC. Translation gives CASSLVPRLAGTQETQYF.

This clone was found many times. The V gene is TRBV10-2, the J gene TRBJ2-7; 10 bases are shared with TRBD2. Germline-derived CDR1 and CDR2 are WSHSY and SAAADI. V dropped 11 bases and J dropped 0; count of bases not matched to a gene: 10. This CDR3 region has 15 residues. The CDR3 spells CAGPQREGVSYEQYF. CDR3 nucleotides: TGCGCCGGACCTCAGCGGGAGGGCGTCTCCTACGAGCAGTACTTC.

This clone was seen a single time. This chain connects TRBV19 to TRBJ2-3, with 13 bases that match TRBD2. Germline CDR1 reads LNHDA; CDR2 reads SQIVND (reference sequence). V lost 3 bases and J lost 2; bases outside the gene matches: 2. CDR3 size: 16 residues. The CDR3 loop reads CASSMGLAGYTDTQYF. The CDR3 DNA reads as TGTGCCAGTAGTATGGGACTAGCGGGGTACACAGATACGCAGTATTTT.

J is TRBJ1-2 and V is TRBV7-8; D may be TRBD1 (5 bases). The V end was cut by 6 bases, the J end by 7 bases, with 9 bases between. CDR3 length: 11 amino acids. CDR1 is SGHVS and CDR2 is FQNEAQ in the germline V gene. CDR3 sequence (DNA): TGTGCCAGCAGGGGGGGTAGTGGCTACACCTTC. As protein: CASRGGSGYTF. Drawing the rest from reference TRBV7-8 and TRBJ1-2, the complete variable domain is GAGVSQSPRYKVAKRGQDVALRCDPISGHVSLFWYQQALGQGPEFLTYFQNEAQLDKSGLPSDRFFAERPEGSVSTLKIQRTQQEDSAVYLCASRGGSGYTFGSGTRLTVV.

The rearrangement uses TRBV7-2 and TRBJ2-3, with 10 bases identical to TRBD2. V was pared by 1 base and J by 4 bases, with 5 bases of the junction left unmatched. Germline loops: CDR1 SGHTA, CDR2 FQGNSA. There are 16 residues in the CDR3. The CDR3 spells CASSLVPSGSSDTQYF. The DNA for the CDR3 is TGTGCCAGCAGCTTAGTGCCTAGCGGGAGCTCAGATACGCAGTATTTT.

The chain couples TRBV6-2 or TRBV6-3 to TRBJ2-5, with 9 nucleotides matching TRBD2. The CDR3 consists of 20 residues. The V and J ends lost 2 bases and 7 bases, in that order; junction bases with no gene match: 23. Germline V gene data show CDR1 as MNHEY and CDR2 as SVGEGT. The CDR3 loop is CASSYVQLPRREGRRGTQYF. CDR3 bases: TGTGCCAGCAGTTACGTACAGTTGCCTCGGCGGGAGGGCCGGAGGGGGACCCAGTACTTC.

The chain carries TRBV7-2 and TRBJ1-5, with 10 bases lining up with TRBD1. Germline CDR1 and CDR2: SGHTA and FQGNSA. This CDR3 spans 19 amino acids. The V segment lost 3 bases and the J segment 0 bases; nucleotides outside the gene matches: 11. The CDR3 DNA is TGTGCCAGCAGCTTCAGTTGGACAGGGGGTACTCCTAGCAATCAGCCCCAGCATTTT. Its translation is CASSFSWTGGTPSNQPQHF.

The J gene is TRBJ2-5, the V gene TRBV3-1 (or the pseudogene TRBV3-2); 8 positions agree with TRBD2. Germline-derived CDR1 and CDR2 are LGHDT and YNNKEL (reference sequence). The V and J ends lost 4 bases and 5 bases, in that order; junction bases with no gene match: 3. This CDR3 comprises 13 residues. CDR3 DNA: TGTGCCAGCAGCCGAACGGGAGGGGAGACCCAGTACTTC. Protein: CASSRTGGETQYF.

This clone was detected once. This chain uses TRBV9 with TRBJ1-2, with D maybe TRBD1 (5 bases). The CDR3 totals 16 residues. Trimming took 0 bases from V and 1 from J, leaving 13 bases between them. Germline CDR1 and CDR2: SGDLS and YYNGEE. CDR3 nucleotides: TGTGCCAGCAGCGTAGAAGCAGGGAACCTTAACTATGGCTACACCTTC. Protein: CASSVEAGNLNYGYTF.

This sequence joins TRBV6-2 or TRBV6-3 and TRBJ2-7; TRBD2 aligns across 9 bases. The V segment lost 0 bases and the J segment 2 bases; nucleotides outside the gene matches: 11. CDR3 length: 18 amino acids. Germline loops: CDR1 MNHEY, CDR2 SVGEGT. The CDR3 region has the DNA TGTGCCAGCAGTTACTCGACGGGGGCGGGAGGGCCCACCTACGAGCAGTACTTC. The encoded protein is CASSYSTGAGGPTYEQYF.

The V call is TRBV5-1, the J call TRBJ1-3; a possible D gene is TRBD1 (6 bases). The CDR3 totals 15 residues. Looked up from germline, CDR1 is SGHRS and CDR2 is YFSETQ. The germline V and J ends were trimmed by 2 bases and 2 bases, with 11 bases remaining between them. The DNA for the CDR3 is TGCGCCAGCAGCTTCGGGGGGGCGGCTGGAAACACCATATATTTT. It specifies CASSFGGAAGNTIYF.